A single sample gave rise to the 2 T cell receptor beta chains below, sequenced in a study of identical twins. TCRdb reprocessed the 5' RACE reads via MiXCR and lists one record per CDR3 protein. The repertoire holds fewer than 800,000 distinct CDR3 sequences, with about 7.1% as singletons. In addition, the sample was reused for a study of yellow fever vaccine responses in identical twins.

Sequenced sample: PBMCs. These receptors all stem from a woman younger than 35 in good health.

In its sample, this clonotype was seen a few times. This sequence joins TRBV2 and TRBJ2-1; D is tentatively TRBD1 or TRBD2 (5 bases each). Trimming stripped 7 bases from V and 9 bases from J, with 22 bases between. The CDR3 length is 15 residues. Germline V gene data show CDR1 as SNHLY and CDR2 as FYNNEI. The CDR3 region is CASNQPGRNGGEQFF. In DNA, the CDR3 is TGTGCCAGCAATCAACCTGGAAGGAATGGGGGTGAGCAGTTCTTC.

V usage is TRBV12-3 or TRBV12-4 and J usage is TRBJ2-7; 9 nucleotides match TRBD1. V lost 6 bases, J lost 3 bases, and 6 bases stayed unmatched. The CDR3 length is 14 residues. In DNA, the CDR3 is TGTGCCAGCAGGGGACAGGGTAGTGGCTACGAGCAGTACTTC. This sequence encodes CASRGQGSGYEQYF.